A selection of T cell receptor beta chains follows, all from one sample in a study of beta chain features in type 1 diabetes. The data were produced by immunoSEQ multiplex PCR, yet TCRdb's version contains in-frame clones alone and is incomplete. The top ten clones hold roughly 1% of a sample with hundreds of thousands of clones, 9.3% of them seen once. Sequenced sample: central memory CD4+ T cells from blood. Receptors originate from a man aged 25 to 40 with type 1 diabetes. CDR3s include the opening cysteine and the closing phenylalanine or tryptophan. D genes are given only for firm matches. Clone size is given for some rows only: seen once, a few or many times, or a class if the clone is expanded.

cdr3_nt: TGTGCCAGCTCACTACGGACTAGCGGGGGGACCGTATCTGGGGCCAACGTCCTGACTTTC
cdr3_aa: CASSLRTSGGTVSGANVLTF
d_call: TRBD2
v_call: TRBV18
cdr3_length: 20
clone_size: .
j_call: TRBJ2-6

cdr3_nt: TGTGCCAGCAGCTTAGGTGGATCGGCAGGGCTTAATTCACCCCTCCACTTT
cdr3_aa: CASSLGGSAGLNSPLHF
d_call: .
v_call: TRBV7-2
cdr3_length: 17
clone_size: .
j_call: TRBJ1-6

cdr3_nt: TGCGCCAGCAGCTTTGGACAGGTGGACAATGAGCAGTTCTTC
cdr3_aa: CASSFGQVDNEQFF
d_call: TRBD1
v_call: TRBV5-1
cdr3_length: 14
clone_size: .
j_call: TRBJ2-1

cdr3_nt: TGTGCCAGCAGGTTGAGGGGAGATGCCGGGGAGCTGTTTTTT
cdr3_aa: CASRLRGDAGELFF
d_call: .
v_call: TRBV5-4
cdr3_length: 14
clone_size: .
j_call: TRBJ2-2

cdr3_nt: TGTGCCAGCAGCATACTCGACAATGAGCAGTTCTTC
cdr3_aa: CASSILDNEQFF
d_call: .
v_call: TRBV5-6
cdr3_length: 12
clone_size: .
j_call: TRBJ2-1

cdr3_nt: TGCAGTGCTACGGGACTGACAGAGCAGTTCTTC
cdr3_aa: CSATGLTEQFF
d_call: .
v_call: TRBV20-1
cdr3_length: 11
clone_size: .
j_call: TRBJ2-1

cdr3_nt: TGCAGTGCTAGCCTGGAGACCCAGTACTTC
cdr3_aa: CSASLETQYF
d_call: .
v_call: TRBV20-1
cdr3_length: 10
clone_size: few
j_call: TRBJ2-5

cdr3_nt: TGTGCCAGCAAACGCGGGGGGGCGTACGAGCAGTACTTC
cdr3_aa: CASKRGGAYEQYF
d_call: TRBD2
v_call: TRBV2
cdr3_length: 13
clone_size: few
j_call: TRBJ2-7

cdr3_nt: TGTGCCAGCAGCTTGATGAGGGATTCACCCCTCCACTTT
cdr3_aa: CASSLMRDSPLHF
d_call: .
v_call: TRBV5-8
cdr3_length: 13
clone_size: .
j_call: TRBJ1-6

cdr3_nt: TGTGCCAGCAGTGAAGGGGCCAGCTTAGTTGAAAAACTGTTTTTT
cdr3_aa: CASSEGASLVEKLFF
d_call: .
v_call: TRBV2
cdr3_length: 15
clone_size: few
j_call: TRBJ1-4

cdr3_nt: TGTGCCAGCAGCGTAGTTCCGACTAGCGGGGTCAATGAGCAGTTCTTC
cdr3_aa: CASSVVPTSGVNEQFF
d_call: TRBD2
v_call: TRBV9
cdr3_length: 16
clone_size: few
j_call: TRBJ2-1